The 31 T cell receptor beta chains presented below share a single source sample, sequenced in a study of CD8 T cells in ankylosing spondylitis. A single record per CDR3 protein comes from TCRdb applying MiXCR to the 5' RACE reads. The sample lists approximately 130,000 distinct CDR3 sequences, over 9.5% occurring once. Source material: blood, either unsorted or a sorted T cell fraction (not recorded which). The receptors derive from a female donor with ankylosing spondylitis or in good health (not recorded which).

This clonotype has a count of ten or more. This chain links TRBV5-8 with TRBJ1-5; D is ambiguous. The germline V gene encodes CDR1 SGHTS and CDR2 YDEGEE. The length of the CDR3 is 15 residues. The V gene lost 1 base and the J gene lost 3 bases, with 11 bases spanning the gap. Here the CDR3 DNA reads TGTGCCAGCAGCTTGTTTAACTTGAACAATCAGCCCCAGCATTTT. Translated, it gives CASSLFNLNNQPQHF.

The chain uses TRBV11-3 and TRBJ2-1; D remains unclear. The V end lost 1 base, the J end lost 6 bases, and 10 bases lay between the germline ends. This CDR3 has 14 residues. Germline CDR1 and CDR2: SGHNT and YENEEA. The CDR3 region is CASSLGVGGNEQFF. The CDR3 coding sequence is TGTGCCAGCAGCTTAGGGGTAGGTGGCAATGAGCAGTTCTTC.

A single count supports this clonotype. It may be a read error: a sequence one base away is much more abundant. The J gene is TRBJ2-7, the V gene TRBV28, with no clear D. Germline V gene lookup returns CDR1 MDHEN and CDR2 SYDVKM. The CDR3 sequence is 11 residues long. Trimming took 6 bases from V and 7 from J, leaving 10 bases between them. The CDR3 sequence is CASRLASEQYF. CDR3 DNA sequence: TGTGCCAGCAGGTTGGCCTCGGAGCAGTACTTC.

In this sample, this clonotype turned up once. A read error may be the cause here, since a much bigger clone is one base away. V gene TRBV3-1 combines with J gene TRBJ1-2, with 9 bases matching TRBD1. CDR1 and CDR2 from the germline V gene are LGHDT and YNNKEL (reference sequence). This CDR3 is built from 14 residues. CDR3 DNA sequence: TGTGCCAGCAGTCTTCGGGGGACAGGGAAAGGCTACCCCTTC. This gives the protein CASSLRGTGKGYPF.

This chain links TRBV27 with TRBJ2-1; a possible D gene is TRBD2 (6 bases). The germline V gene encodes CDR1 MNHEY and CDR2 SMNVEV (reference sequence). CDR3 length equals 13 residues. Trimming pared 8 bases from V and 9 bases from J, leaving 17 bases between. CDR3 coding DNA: TGTGCCAGCTCCCCCATAGCGCGGGGTGAGCAGTTCTTC. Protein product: CASSPIARGEQFF.

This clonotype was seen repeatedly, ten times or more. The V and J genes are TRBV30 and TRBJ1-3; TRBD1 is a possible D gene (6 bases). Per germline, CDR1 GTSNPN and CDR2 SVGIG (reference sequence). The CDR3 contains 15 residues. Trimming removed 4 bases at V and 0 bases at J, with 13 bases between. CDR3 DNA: TGTGCCTGGACGCCCGGGACATACTCTGGAAACACCATATATTTT. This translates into CAWTPGTYSGNTIYF.

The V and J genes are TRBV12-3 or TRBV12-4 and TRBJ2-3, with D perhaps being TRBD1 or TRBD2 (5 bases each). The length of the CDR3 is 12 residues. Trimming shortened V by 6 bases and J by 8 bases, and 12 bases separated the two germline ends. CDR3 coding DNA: TGTGCCAGCAGGGGACCCCTGGGTACGCAGTATTTT. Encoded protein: CASRGPLGTQYF.

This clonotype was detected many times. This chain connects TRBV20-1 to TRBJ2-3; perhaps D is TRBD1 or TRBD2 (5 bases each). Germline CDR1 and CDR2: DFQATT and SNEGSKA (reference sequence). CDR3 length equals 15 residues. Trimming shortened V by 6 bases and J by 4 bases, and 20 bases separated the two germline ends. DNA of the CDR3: TGCAGTGCCCAGTCGGGGCCTCTAAGCGCAGATACGCAGTATTTT. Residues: CSAQSGPLSADTQYF.

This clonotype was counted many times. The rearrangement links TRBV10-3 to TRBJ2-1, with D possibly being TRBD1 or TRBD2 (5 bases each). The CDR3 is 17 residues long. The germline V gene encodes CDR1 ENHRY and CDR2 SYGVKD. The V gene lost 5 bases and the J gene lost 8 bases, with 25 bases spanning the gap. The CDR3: CAISQSFSGPLGDEQFF. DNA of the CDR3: TGTGCCATCAGTCAATCCTTTTCGGGACCCCTCGGGGATGAGCAGTTCTTC.

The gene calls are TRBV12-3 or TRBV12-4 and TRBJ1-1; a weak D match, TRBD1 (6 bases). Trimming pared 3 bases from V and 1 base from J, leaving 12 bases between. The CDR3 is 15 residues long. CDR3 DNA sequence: TGTGCCAGCAGTTTTACAGGGCCGGAGAACACTGAAGCTTTCTTT. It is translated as CASSFTGPENTEAFF.

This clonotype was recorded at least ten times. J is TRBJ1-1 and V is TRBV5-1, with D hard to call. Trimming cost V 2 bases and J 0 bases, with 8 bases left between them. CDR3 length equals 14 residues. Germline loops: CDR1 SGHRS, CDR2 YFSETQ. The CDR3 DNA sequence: TGCGCCAGCAGCTTCGGGGAGGTGAACACTGAAGCTTTCTTT. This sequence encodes CASSFGEVNTEAFF.

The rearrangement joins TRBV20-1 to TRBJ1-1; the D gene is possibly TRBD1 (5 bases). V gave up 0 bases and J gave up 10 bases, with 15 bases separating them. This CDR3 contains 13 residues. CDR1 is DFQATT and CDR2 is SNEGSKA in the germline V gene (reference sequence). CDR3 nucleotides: TGCAGTGCTAGAGAACCCCGGGGGGGTTCAGCTTTCTTT. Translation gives CSAREPRGGSAFF.

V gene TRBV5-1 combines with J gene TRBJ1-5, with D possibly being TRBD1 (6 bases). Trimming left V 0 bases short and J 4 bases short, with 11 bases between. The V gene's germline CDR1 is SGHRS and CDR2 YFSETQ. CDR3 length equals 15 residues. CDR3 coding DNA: TGCGCCAGCAGCTTGGAGGGACACTTTAATCAGCCCCAGCATTTT. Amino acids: CASSLEGHFNQPQHF. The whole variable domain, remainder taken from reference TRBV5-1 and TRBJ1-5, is KAGVTQTPRYLIKTRGQQVTLSCSPISGHRSVSWYQQTPGQGLQFLFEYFSETQRNKGNFPGRFSGRQFSNSRSEMNVSTLELGDSALYLCASSLEGHFNQPQHFGDGTRLSIL.

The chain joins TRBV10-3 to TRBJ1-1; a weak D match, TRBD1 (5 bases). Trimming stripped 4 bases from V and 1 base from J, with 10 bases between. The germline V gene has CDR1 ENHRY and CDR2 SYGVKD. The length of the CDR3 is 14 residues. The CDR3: CAISVGDRNTEAFF. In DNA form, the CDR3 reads TGTGCCATCAGTGTGGGCGACAGGAACACTGAAGCTTTCTTT.

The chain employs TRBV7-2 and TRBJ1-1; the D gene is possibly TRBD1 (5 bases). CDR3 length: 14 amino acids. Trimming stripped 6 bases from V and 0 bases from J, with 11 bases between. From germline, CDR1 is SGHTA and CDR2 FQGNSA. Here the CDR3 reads CASSFRDLNTEAFF. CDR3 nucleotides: TGTGCCAGCAGTTTTAGGGACTTGAACACTGAAGCTTTCTTT.

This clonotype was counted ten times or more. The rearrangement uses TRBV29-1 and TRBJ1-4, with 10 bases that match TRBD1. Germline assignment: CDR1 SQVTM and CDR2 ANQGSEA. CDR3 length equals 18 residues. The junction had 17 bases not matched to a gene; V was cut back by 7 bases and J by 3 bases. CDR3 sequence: CSADPGQGTLQANEKLFF. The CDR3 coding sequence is TGCAGCGCAGATCCGGGACAGGGGACCCTCCAAGCTAATGAAAAACTGTTTTTT.

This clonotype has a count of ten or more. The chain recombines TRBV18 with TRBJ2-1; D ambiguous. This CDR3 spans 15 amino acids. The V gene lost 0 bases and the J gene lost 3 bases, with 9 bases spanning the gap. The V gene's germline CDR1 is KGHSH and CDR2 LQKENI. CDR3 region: CASSPPLSDYNEQFF. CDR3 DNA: TGTGCCAGCTCACCACCCCTAAGCGACTACAATGAGCAGTTCTTC.

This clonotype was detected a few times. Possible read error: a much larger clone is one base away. This CDR3 is CSAVLGGRSYNEQLF. The CDR3 DNA sequence: TGCAGTGCCGTCTTGGGGGGGCGTTCCTACAATGAGCAGCTCTTC. This chain connects TRBV20-1 to TRBJ2-1; a weak D match, TRBD2 (7 bases). Germline loops: CDR1 DFQATT, CDR2 SNEGSKA (reference sequence). The length of the CDR3 is 15 residues.

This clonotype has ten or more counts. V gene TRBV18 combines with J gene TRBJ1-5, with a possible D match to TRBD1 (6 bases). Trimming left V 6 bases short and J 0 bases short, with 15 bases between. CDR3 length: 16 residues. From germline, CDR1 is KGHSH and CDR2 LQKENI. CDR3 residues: CASSSTGPDSNQPQHF. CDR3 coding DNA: TGTGCCAGCTCGTCCACAGGGCCCGATAGCAATCAGCCCCAGCATTTT.

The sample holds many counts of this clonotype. The CDR3 sequence is CASSLDRSYNSPLHF. The CDR3 bases are TGCGCCAGCAGCTTGGATCGGTCCTATAATTCACCCCTCCACTTT. The genes are TRBV5-1 and TRBJ1-6, with D uncertain. Trimming cost V 0 bases and J 1 base, with 5 bases left between them. The length of the CDR3 is 15 residues. Germline values: CDR1 SGHRS, CDR2 YFSETQ.

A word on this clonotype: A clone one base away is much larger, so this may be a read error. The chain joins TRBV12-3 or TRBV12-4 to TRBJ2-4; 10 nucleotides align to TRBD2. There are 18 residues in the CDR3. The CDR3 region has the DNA TGTGCCTGCAGTTTAGGAGGGACCAGCGGGGGGGCCCGTAACATTCAGTACTTC. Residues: CACSLGGTSGGARNIQYF.

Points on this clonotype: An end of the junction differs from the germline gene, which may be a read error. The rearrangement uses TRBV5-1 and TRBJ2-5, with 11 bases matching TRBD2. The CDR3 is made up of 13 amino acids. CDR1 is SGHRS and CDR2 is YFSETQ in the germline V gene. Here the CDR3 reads CASSFSGRAPQHF. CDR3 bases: TGCGCCAGCAGCTTTAGCGGGAGGGCCCCCCAGCACTTC.

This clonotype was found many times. CDR3 sequence: CASSQLTGGETQYF. For the CDR3, the DNA is TGTGCCAGCAGCCAACTGACAGGGGGAGAGACCCAGTACTTC. The chain has TRBV7-9 and TRBJ2-5, with 9 bases identical to TRBD1. The CDR3 has 14 residues. Looked up from germline, CDR1 is SEHNR and CDR2 is FQNEAQ (reference sequence). J gave up 4 bases and V 5 bases, and 5 bases lay outside the gene matches.

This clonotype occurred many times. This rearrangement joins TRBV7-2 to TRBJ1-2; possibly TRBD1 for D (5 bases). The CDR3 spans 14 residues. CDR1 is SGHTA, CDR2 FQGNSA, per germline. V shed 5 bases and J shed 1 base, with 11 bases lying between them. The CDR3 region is CASSRGRNNYGYTF. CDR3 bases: TGTGCCAGCAGCCGGGGACGAAATAACTATGGCTACACCTTC.

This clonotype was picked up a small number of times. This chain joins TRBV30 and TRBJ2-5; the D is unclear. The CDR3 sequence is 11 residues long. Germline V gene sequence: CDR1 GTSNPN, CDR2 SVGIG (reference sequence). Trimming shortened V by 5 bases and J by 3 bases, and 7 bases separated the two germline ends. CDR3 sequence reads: CAWAAEETQYF. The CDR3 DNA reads TGTGCCTGGGCCGCTGAAGAGACCCAGTACTTC.

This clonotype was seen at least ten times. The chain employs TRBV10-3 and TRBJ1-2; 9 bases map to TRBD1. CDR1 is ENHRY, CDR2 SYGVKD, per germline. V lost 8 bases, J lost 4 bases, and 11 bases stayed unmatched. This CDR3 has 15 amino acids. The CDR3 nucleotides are TGTGCCATCGCCCCGGGACAGGGAAAAGTCTATGGCTACACCTTC. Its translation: CAIAPGQGKVYGYTF.

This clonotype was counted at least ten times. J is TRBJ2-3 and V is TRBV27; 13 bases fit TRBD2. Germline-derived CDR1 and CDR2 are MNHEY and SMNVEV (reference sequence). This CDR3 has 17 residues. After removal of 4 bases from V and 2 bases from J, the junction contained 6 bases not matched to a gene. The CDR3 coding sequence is TGTGCCAGCAGTTATGGACTAGCGGGGGCCCTCACAGATACGCAGTATTTT. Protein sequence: CASSYGLAGALTDTQYF.

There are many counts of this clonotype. CDR3: CASRIATNSPLHF. CDR3 DNA: TGTGCCAGCAGGATAGCAACTAATTCACCCCTCCACTTT. The V and J genes are TRBV27 and TRBJ1-6, with unresolved D. The germline V gene has CDR1 MNHEY and CDR2 SMNVEV (reference sequence). This CDR3 comprises 13 residues. V was pared by 6 bases and J by 6 bases, with 9 bases between.

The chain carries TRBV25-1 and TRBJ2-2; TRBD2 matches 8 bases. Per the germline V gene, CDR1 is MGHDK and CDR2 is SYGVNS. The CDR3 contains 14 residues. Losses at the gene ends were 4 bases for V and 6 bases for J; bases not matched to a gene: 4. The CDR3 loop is CASSAAGGPGELFF. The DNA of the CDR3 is TGTGCCAGCAGTGCCGCGGGGGGCCCCGGGGAGCTGTTTTTT.

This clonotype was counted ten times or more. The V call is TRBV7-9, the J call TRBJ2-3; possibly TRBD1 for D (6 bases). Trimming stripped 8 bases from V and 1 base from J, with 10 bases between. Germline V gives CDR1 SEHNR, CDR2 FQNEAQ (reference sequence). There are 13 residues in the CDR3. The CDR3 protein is CASPRQGTDTQYF. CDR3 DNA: TGTGCCAGCCCACGACAGGGCACAGATACGCAGTATTTT.

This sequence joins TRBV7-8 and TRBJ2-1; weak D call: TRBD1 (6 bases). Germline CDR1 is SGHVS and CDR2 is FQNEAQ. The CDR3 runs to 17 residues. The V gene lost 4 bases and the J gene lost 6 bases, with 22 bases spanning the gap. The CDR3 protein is CASSSPRESGALNEQFF. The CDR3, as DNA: TGTGCCAGCAGCTCCCCCAGGGAGTCAGGGGCCCTCAATGAGCAGTTCTTC.